One and the same sample provided the 8 T cell receptor beta chains below, sequenced in a study of shared clonotypes between healthy human individuals. Clones were read by immunoSEQ multiplex PCR, and TCRdb kept only the in-frame ones, dropping some. The sample lists millions of clones; 85% to 95% were seen once. Material: naive CD4+ T cells sorted from blood. Subset of the sample: CD45RA+ positively selected. Receptors originate from a man aged 18-30 years in good health.

The chain carries TRBV5-6 and TRBJ2-2; 9 bases map to TRBD2. CDR1 is SGHDT, CDR2 YYEEEE, per germline. J was trimmed by 4 bases and V by 0 bases; bases with no gene match: 4. This CDR3 spans 16 amino acids. The CDR3 bases are TGTGCCAGCAGCTTGGTCGGGACTAGCCTCACCGGGGAGCTGTTTTTT. This sequence encodes CASSLVGTSLTGELFF. Looking up the rest from reference TRBV5-6 and TRBJ2-2 gives the full variable domain: DAGVTQSPTHLIKTRGQQVTLRCSPKSGHDTVSWYQQALGQGPQFIFQYYEEEERQRGNFPDRFSGHQFPNYSSELNVNALLLGDSALYLCASSLVGTSLTGELFFGEGSRLTVL.

The chain uses TRBV12-5 and TRBJ2-3, with D possibly TRBD2 on 6 matching bases. With 6 bases removed from V and 2 bases from J, the gap between germline ends came to 12 bases. This CDR3 contains 14 residues. Germline V gene lookup returns CDR1 LGHNT and CDR2 FRNRAP. This CDR3 reads CASGAGSNTDTQYF. CDR3 DNA: TGTGCTAGTGGGGCGGGATCGAACACAGATACGCAGTATTTT.

This clone was picked up one time. The gene calls are TRBV7-8 and TRBJ1-4, with TRBD1 as a possible D gene (5 bases). The CDR3 has 13 residues. V lost 1 base, J lost 10 bases, and 10 bases lay in between. Per the germline V gene, CDR1 is SGHVS and CDR2 is FQNEAQ. CDR3 loop: CASSLELGVKLFF. The CDR3 DNA is TGTGCCAGCAGCTTAGAGCTGGGGGTAAAACTGTTTTTT.

The rearrangement uses TRBV29-1 and TRBJ1-1; no reliable D call. The CDR3 contains 12 residues. V was shortened by 1 base and J by 4 bases, with 7 bases between the two germline ends. Germline assignment: CDR1 SQVTM and CDR2 ANQGSEA. CDR3 region: CSVEGRFTEAFF. The CDR3 DNA is TGCAGCGTTGAAGGAAGGTTCACTGAAGCTTTCTTT.

Remarks on this clone: Other DNA sequences from this sample encode an identical CDR3 as well. The chain is built from TRBV5-1 and TRBJ2-7; D possibly uses TRBD1 or TRBD2 (6 bases each). This CDR3 comprises 14 residues. Per the germline V gene, CDR1 is SGHRS and CDR2 is YFSETQ. Trimming removed 0 bases from V and 4 bases from J, with 11 bases in between. This chain's CDR3 is CASSLDGGPYEQYF. CDR3 bases: TGCGCCAGCAGCTTGGACGGGGGCCCGTACGAGCAGTACTTC.

The J gene is TRBJ2-1, the V gene TRBV7-9; TRBD2 matches at 10 bases. V was pared by 6 bases and J by 12 bases, with 8 bases of the junction left unmatched. The V gene's germline CDR1 is SEHNR and CDR2 FQNEAQ (reference sequence). The CDR3 length is 13 residues. CDR3 sequence: CASRLAGVVGQFF. As DNA, the CDR3 is TGTGCCAGCAGGCTAGCGGGAGTGGTTGGGCAGTTCTTC.

The chain carries TRBV7-3 and TRBJ2-5, with 13 bases aligning to TRBD2. V was clipped by 4 bases and J by 3 bases; unmatched bases: 5. CDR3 length: 16 amino acids. The V gene's germline CDR1 is SGHTA and CDR2 FQGTGA. The CDR3 DNA sequence: TGTGCCAGCAGCTCCGAACTAGCGGGGGGGAAAGAGACCCAGTACTTC. As protein: CASSSELAGGKETQYF. The full variable domain, completed using reference TRBV7-3 and TRBJ2-5, is GAGVSQTPSNKVTEKGKYVELRCDPISGHTALYWYRQSLGQGPEFLIYFQGTGAADDSGLPNDRFFAVRPEGSVSTLKIQRTERGDSAVYLCASSSELAGGKETQYFGPGTRLLVL.

The sample holds one count of this clone. V and J are TRBV29-1 and TRBJ2-5; a weak D match, TRBD2 (6 bases). Germline loops: CDR1 SQVTM, CDR2 ANQGSEA. The CDR3 runs to 14 residues. V was shortened by 4 bases and J by 5 bases, with 17 bases between the two germline ends. CDR3 region: CSVGPRRGAETQYF. The CDR3 region has the DNA TGCAGCGTTGGTCCCCGGAGGGGAGCGGAGACCCAGTACTTC.